One and the same sample provided the 10 T cell receptor beta chains below, sequenced in a study of OX40 agonist ivuxolimab in advanced cancers. Library preparation was by the immunoSEQ multiplex PCR assay. TCRdb mirrors the immuneACCESS table, restricted to in-frame sequences. Some clones are absent from its copies; in checked studies, under half trace to an unresolved V gene, and the reason for the others is unknown. In all, the sample holds about 45,000 clones, and about 90% of those were seen once. The leading ten clones occupy approximately 0.97% of the sample. Here the sequenced sample was CD4+ or CD8+ T cells sorted from blood, taken in a trial of the OX40 agonist ivuxolimab. These receptors were obtained from an adult with an advanced solid tumor such as melanoma, head and neck, liver or kidney cancer.

The V gene is TRBV30, the J gene TRBJ1-6, with D perhaps TRBD1 (5 bases). From germline, CDR1 is GTSNPN and CDR2 SVGIG (reference sequence). V lost 8 bases and J lost 7, with 15 bases in between. CDR3 length equals 13 residues. For the CDR3, the DNA is TGTGCCCCACCCCGGCGGGGGAATTCACCCCTCCACTTT. It translates to CAPPRRGNSPLHF.

CDR3 in amino acids: CASSPRQGYTEAFF. In nucleotides, the CDR3 is TGTGCCAGTAGTCCTCGACAGGGTTACACTGAAGCTTTCTTT. This rearrangement joins TRBV19 to TRBJ1-1, with 7 nucleotides matching TRBD1. The germline V gene has CDR1 LNHDA and CDR2 SQIVND (reference sequence). The CDR3 runs 14 residues. V was clipped by 5 bases and J by 3 bases; unmatched bases: 6.

J is TRBJ2-2 and V is TRBV7-2; TRBD2 aligns across 11 bases. The length of the CDR3 is 14 residues. The ends lost 10 bases at V and 6 bases at J; junction bases unmatched: 7. Germline V gene lookup returns CDR1 SGHTA and CDR2 FQGNSA. CDR3 DNA: TGTGCCACCGAACTAGCGGGAGTCTCCGGGGAGCTGTTTTTT. Residues: CATELAGVSGELFF.

The J gene is TRBJ2-1, the V gene TRBV6-5; D is undetermined. This CDR3 comprises 15 residues. V lost 2 bases, J lost 8 bases, and 16 bases lay in between. CDR1 MNHEY and CDR2 SVGAGI come from the germline V gene. Here the CDR3 DNA reads TGTGCCAGCAGTTACCTACCCGGGCCCAATCATGAGCAGTTCTTC. This sequence encodes CASSYLPGPNHEQFF.

This chain joins TRBV6-1 and TRBJ2-6; D remains unclear. This CDR3 region has 17 residues. CDR1 MNHNS and CDR2 SASEGT come from the germline V gene. V was pared by 2 bases and J by 0 bases, with 11 bases between. CDR3 sequence: CASSELGPSSGANVLTF. In nucleotides, the CDR3 is TGTGCCAGCAGTGAACTGGGCCCCAGCTCTGGGGCCAACGTCCTGACTTTC.

This chain links TRBV4-1 with TRBJ2-4; D might be TRBD2 (6 bases). V was cut by 0 bases and J by 6 bases, with 15 bases left in between. CDR3 length: 16 residues. Per germline, CDR1 MGHRA and CDR2 YSYEKL. CDR3 in amino acids: CASSQDFKRVGNIQYF. The CDR3 region has the DNA TGCGCCAGCAGCCAAGATTTCAAGCGGGTCGGAAACATTCAGTACTTC.

The chain recombines TRBV23-1 with TRBJ1-5, with 7 bases that match TRBD1. TRBV23-1 is identified as an open reading frame with a role that is uncertain. V was clipped by 0 bases and J by 3 bases; unmatched bases: 11. This CDR3 region has 18 residues. CDR3: CASSQSTGICLINQPQHF. CDR3 coding DNA: TGCGCCAGCAGTCAATCGACAGGGATTTGTTTAATCAATCAGCCCCAGCATTTT.

This chain connects TRBV7-8 to TRBJ1-5; 9 bases match TRBD1. Trimming cost V 5 bases and J 6 bases; bases outside gene matches: 8. Germline CDR1 is SGHVS and CDR2 is FQNEAQ. The CDR3 length is 15 residues. The CDR3 region has the DNA TGTGCCAGCAGCCCACAACAGGGGGCCGGTCAGCCCCAGCATTTT. Encoded protein: CASSPQQGAGQPQHF.

This clone was recorded a few times. The CDR3 sequence: CASRPQSASGGNEQFF. The CDR3 DNA sequence: TGTGCCAGCAGACCCCAGTCCGCTAGCGGGGGGAATGAGCAGTTCTTC. The chain combines TRBV5-4 with TRBJ2-1; 11 bases are shared with TRBD2. This CDR3 spans 16 amino acids. The junction had 11 bases not matched to a gene; V was cut back by 5 bases and J by 7 bases. Germline V gives CDR1 SGHNT, CDR2 YYREEE (reference sequence).

The rearrangement joins TRBV19 to TRBJ1-1, with 7 positions matching TRBD1. The V gene end was trimmed by 7 bases and the J gene end by 7 bases; junction bases not matched to a gene: 9. The CDR3 totals 13 residues. The V gene's germline CDR1 is LNHDA and CDR2 SQIVND (reference sequence). The CDR3 DNA follows: TGTGCCAGTACTAAAGGGGGCGACGGTGAAGCTTTCTTT. This gives the protein CASTKGGDGEAFF.